Following are 17 T cell receptor beta chains from one sample sequenced in a study of CD8 T cells in Susac syndrome. RNA was extracted with the RNeasy kit, and a quantity of about 0.45 to 1 ug was reverse transcribed using random hexamers. TCRdb ran MiXCR on the immunoSEQ multiplex PCR reads and lists one entry per CDR3 protein. Of some 180,000 distinct CDR3 sequences listed, under 95% were seen once; the top ten hold 0.1%. The specimen sequenced was CD4+ T cells from PBMCs. The origin of the receptors is a human donor in good health.

In its sample, this clonotype was seen once. The rearrangement joins TRBV10-3 to TRBJ2-6, with 8 bases that match TRBD1. Per germline, CDR1 ENHRY and CDR2 SYGVKD. CDR3 length: 16 residues. Trimming cost V 6 bases and J 2 bases; bases outside gene matches: 6. The CDR3 sequence is CAISRGPLAGANVLTF. In DNA form, the CDR3 reads TGTGCCATCAGCAGGGGGCCCCTAGCTGGGGCCAACGTCCTGACTTTC.

V gene TRBV6-1 combines with J gene TRBJ2-3; a possible D gene is TRBD2 (5 bases). This CDR3 is 16 amino acids long. Germline CDR1 is MNHNS and CDR2 is SASEGT. Trimming cost V 1 base and J 1 base, with 12 bases left between them. The CDR3 spells CASSEVARARTDTQYF. CDR3 DNA: TGTGCCAGCAGTGAAGTCGCGAGGGCCCGCACAGATACGCAGTATTTT.

The J gene is TRBJ1-2, the V gene TRBV7-9; no clear D gene. The CDR3 loop spans 16 amino acids. Per germline, CDR1 SEHNR and CDR2 FQNEAQ (reference sequence). V was pared by 3 bases and J by 4 bases, with 18 bases between. The CDR3 here is CASSFLRDGRGYGYTF. In nucleotides, the CDR3 is TGTGCCAGCAGCTTTTTAAGAGACGGACGGGGCTATGGCTACACCTTC.

The V gene is TRBV4-1, the J gene TRBJ1-1; D might be TRBD1 (6 bases). The CDR3 sequence is 16 residues long. Germline values: CDR1 MGHRA, CDR2 YSYEKL. Trimming cost V 1 base and J 4 bases, with 16 bases left between them. DNA for the CDR3: TGCGCCAGCAGCCAAGGAAGGTGGGGGGGGGCCACTGAAGCTTTCTTT. Protein product: CASSQGRWGGATEAFF.

About this clonotype itself: Sequence at one end of the junction differs from germline and may be a read error. DNA of the CDR3: TGTGCCAGCAGGTTAGGGCCGGGCCTCTCTGGGGCCAACGTCCTGACTTTC. Translating gives CASRLGPGLSGANVLTF. V usage is TRBV12-3 or TRBV12-4 and J usage is TRBJ2-6, with D unresolved. The CDR3 runs 17 residues.

The chain combines TRBV20-1 with TRBJ2-7, with a weak D call TRBD2 (5 bases). Germline V CDR1 and CDR2: DFQATT, SNEGSKA (reference sequence). The CDR3 length is 12 residues. The V gene lost 3 bases and the J gene lost 4 bases, with 10 bases spanning the gap. The CDR3: CSASVGGYEQYF. CDR3 DNA: TGCAGTGCTAGTGTCGGCGGGTACGAGCAGTACTTC.

The V and J genes are TRBV7-2 and TRBJ2-5; 7 bases fit TRBD1. The CDR3 contains 16 residues. The germline gives CDR1 SGHTA, CDR2 FQGNSA. After removal of 1 base from V and 5 bases from J, the junction contained 10 bases not matched to a gene. The CDR3 is CASSLGGSTGLETQYF. The CDR3 DNA reads TGTGCCAGCAGCTTAGGGGGATCGACAGGGTTGGAGACCCAGTACTTC.

The rearrangement links TRBV29-1 to TRBJ2-3; 7 bases line up with TRBD1. The CDR3 is made up of 10 amino acids. Germline loops: CDR1 SQVTM, CDR2 ANQGSEA. V trimming: 5 bases; J trimming: 10 bases; junction bases outside the gene matches: 3. The CDR3 protein is CSVNRGPQYF. In DNA form, the CDR3 reads TGCAGCGTTAACAGGGGACCGCAGTATTTT.

V and J are TRBV6-5 and TRBJ1-2; 8 bases match TRBD1. This CDR3 region has 14 residues. The germline CDR1 and CDR2 sequences are MNHEY and SVGAGI. With V trimmed by 6 bases and J by 4 bases, 7 bases remained unmatched. The CDR3 nucleotides are TGTGCCAGCAGCACAGGGGGGCCTGGCTATGGCTACACCTTC. Encoded protein: CASSTGGPGYGYTF.

The chain couples TRBV28 to TRBJ1-2; a possible D gene is TRBD1 (5 bases). Trimming stripped 7 bases from V and 5 bases from J, with 14 bases between. Germline assignment: CDR1 MDHEN and CDR2 SYDVKM. The CDR3 has 13 amino acids. For the CDR3, the DNA is TGTGCCAGCAACCCGAGCGGGGGTTATGGCTACACCTTC. Translating it yields CASNPSGGYGYTF.

The rearrangement links TRBV12-3 or TRBV12-4 to TRBJ2-5; D is undetermined. Deletions cut 8 bases from V and 4 bases from J, with 20 bases between. This CDR3 contains 15 residues. CDR3 loop: CASSLPPGQIETQYF. DNA for the CDR3: TGTGCCAGCTCTTTACCACCGGGCCAGATAGAGACCCAGTACTTC.

V and J are TRBV7-3 and TRBJ2-7; possible D gene TRBD1, 6 bases. The V and J ends lost 3 bases and 2 bases respectively, with 8 bases between them. The CDR3 covers 13 residues. Per germline, CDR1 SGHTA and CDR2 FQGTGA. CDR3 DNA sequence: TGTGCCAGCAGCTTCCAGGGGACCTACGAGCAGTACTTC. It yields the protein CASSFQGTYEQYF. The variable domain in full, with the rest retrieved from reference TRBV7-3 and TRBJ2-7, is GAGVSQTPSNKVTEKGKYVELRCDPISGHTALYWYRQSLGQGPEFLIYFQGTGAADDSGLPNDRFFAVRPEGSVSTLKIQRTERGDSAVYLCASSFQGTYEQYFGPGTRLTVT.

The chain joins TRBV2 to TRBJ2-7, with TRBD1 identical over 9 bases. Germline CDR1 SNHLY, CDR2 FYNNEI. The ends lost 6 bases at V and 5 bases at J; junction bases unmatched: 11. The CDR3 has 15 residues. CDR3 in DNA: TGTGCCAGCAGCCAAGAAGGGACAGGGTCCCACGAGCAGTACTTC. Translating gives CASSQEGTGSHEQYF.

The chain combines TRBV27 with TRBJ1-1, with a tentative D call TRBD1 (5 bases). V was cut by 2 bases and J by 4 bases, with 17 bases left in between. Germline lookup yields CDR1 MNHEY and CDR2 SMNVEV (reference sequence). The CDR3 is made up of 16 amino acids. CDR3 residues: CASSLNWRGWSTEAFF. As DNA, the CDR3 is TGTGCCAGCAGTTTAAATTGGAGGGGCTGGAGCACTGAAGCTTTCTTT.

The chain combines TRBV24-1 with TRBJ2-2; D unresolved. This CDR3 spans 14 amino acids. Per germline, CDR1 KGHDR and CDR2 SFDVKD. Trimming left V 0 bases short and J 5 bases short, with 6 bases between. For the CDR3, the DNA is TGTGCCACCAGTGATTTGAGGCATACCGGGGAGCTGTTTTTT. Translation: CATSDLRHTGELFF.

In its sample, this clonotype was seen once. The chain is built from TRBV7-8 and TRBJ1-3; TRBD1 might be the D (5 bases). The V end lost 3 bases, the J end lost 3 bases, and 9 bases lay between the germline ends. The CDR3 is 14 amino acids. Germline V lookup: CDR1 SGHVS, CDR2 FQNEAQ. This CDR3 is CASSFQGFGNTIYF. CDR3 coding DNA: TGTGCCAGCAGCTTTCAGGGCTTTGGAAACACCATATATTTT.

Only one count was recorded for this clonotype. This chain connects TRBV6-2 or TRBV6-3 to TRBJ2-4; possible D gene TRBD1, 6 bases. Germline V gives CDR1 MNHEY, CDR2 SVGEGT. Trimming shortened V by 7 bases and J by 4 bases, and 17 bases separated the two germline ends. This CDR3 contains 15 residues. This chain's CDR3 is CASTPRGTGKNIQYF. CDR3 nucleotides: TGTGCCAGCACCCCCAGGGGTACAGGGAAAAACATTCAGTACTTC.